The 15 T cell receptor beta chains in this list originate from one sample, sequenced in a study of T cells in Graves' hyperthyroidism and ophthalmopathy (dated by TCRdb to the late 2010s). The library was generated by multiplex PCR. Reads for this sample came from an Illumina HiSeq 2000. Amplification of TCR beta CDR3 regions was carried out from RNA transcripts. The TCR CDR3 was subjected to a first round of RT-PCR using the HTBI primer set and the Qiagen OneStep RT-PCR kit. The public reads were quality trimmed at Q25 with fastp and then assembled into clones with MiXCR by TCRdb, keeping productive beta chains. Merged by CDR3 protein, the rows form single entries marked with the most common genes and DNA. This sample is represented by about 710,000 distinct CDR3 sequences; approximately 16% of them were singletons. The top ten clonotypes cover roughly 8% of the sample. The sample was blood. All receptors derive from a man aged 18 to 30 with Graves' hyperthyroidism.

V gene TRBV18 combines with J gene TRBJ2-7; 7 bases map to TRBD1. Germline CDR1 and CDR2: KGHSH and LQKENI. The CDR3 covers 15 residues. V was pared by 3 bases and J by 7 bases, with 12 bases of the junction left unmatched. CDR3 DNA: TGTGCCAGCTCACCTGAGACAGGGCCCCAAGTTGAGCAGTACTTC. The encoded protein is CASSPETGPQVEQYF. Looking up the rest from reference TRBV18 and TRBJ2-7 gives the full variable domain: NAGVMQNPRHLVRRRGQEARLRCSPMKGHSHVYWYRQLPEEGLKFMVYLQKENIIDESGMPKERFSAEFPKEGPSILRIQQVVRGDSAAYFCASSPETGPQVEQYFGPGTRLTVT.

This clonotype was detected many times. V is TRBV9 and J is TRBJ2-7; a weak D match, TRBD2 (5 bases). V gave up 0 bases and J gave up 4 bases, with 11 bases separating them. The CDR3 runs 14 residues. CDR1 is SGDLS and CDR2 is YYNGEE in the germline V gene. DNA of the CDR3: TGTGCCAGCAGCGTAGGAGGGTTTGATTACGAGCAGTACTTC. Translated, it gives CASSVGGFDYEQYF.

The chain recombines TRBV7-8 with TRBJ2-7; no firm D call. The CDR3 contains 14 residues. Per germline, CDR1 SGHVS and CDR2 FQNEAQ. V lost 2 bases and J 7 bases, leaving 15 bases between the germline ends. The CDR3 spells CASSLPQIGLEQYF. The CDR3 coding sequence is TGTGCCAGCAGCTTACCACAGATTGGGCTGGAGCAGTACTTC.

CDR3 sequence: CASSQGTGQKTNEQFF. CDR3 DNA: TGTGCCAGCAGCCAAGGAACCGGACAGAAGACCAATGAGCAGTTCTTC. V is TRBV4-2 and J is TRBJ2-1; tentatively, D is TRBD1 (6 bases). The germline V gene encodes CDR1 LGHNA and CDR2 YNFKEQ. The CDR3 has 16 amino acids. V dropped 1 base and J dropped 6 bases, with 16 bases sitting between them.

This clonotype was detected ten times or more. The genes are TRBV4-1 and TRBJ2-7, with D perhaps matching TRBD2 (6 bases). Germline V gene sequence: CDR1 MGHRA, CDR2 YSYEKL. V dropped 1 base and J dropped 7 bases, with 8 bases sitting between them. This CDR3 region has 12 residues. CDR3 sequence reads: CASSQVAGEQYF. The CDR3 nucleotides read TGCGCCAGCAGCCAAGTGGCGGGAGAGCAGTACTTC.

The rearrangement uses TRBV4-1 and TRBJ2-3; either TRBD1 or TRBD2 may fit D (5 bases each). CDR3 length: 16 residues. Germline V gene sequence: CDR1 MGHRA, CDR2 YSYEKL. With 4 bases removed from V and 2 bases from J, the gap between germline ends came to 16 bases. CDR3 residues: CASSPQAGRPTDTQYF. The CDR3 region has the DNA TGCGCCAGCAGCCCACAGGCGGGCAGGCCCACAGATACGCAGTATTTT.

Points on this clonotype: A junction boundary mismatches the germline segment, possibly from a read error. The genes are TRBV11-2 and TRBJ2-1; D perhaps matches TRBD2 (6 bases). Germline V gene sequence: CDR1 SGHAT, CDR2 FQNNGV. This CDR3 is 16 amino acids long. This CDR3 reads CASSLEGLAFRNEQFF. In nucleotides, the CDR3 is TGTGCCAGCAGCCTAGAGGGACTGGCCTTTAGGAATGAGCAGTTCTTC. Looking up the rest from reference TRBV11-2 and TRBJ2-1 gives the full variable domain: EAGVAQSPRYKIIEKRQSVAFWCNPISGHATLYWYQQILGQGPKLLIQFQNNGVVDDSQLPKDRFSAERLKGVDSTLKIQPAKLEDSAVYLCASSLEGLAFRNEQFFGPGTRLTVL.

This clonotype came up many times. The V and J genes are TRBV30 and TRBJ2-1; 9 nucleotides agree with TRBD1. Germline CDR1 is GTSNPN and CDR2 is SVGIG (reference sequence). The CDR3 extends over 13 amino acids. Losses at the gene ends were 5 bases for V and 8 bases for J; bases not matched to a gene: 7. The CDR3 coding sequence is TGTGCCTGGGACAGGGGGATTGTCGATGAGCAGTTCTTC. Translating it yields CAWDRGIVDEQFF.

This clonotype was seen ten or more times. The DNA for the CDR3 is TGTGCCAGCTCACCAGGACAGGCTATCTCTGGAAACACCATATATTTT. It is translated as CASSPGQAISGNTIYF. The chain carries TRBV18 and TRBJ1-3, with 7 bases fitting TRBD1. CDR3 length: 16 residues. CDR1 is KGHSH and CDR2 is LQKENI in the germline V gene. V shed 2 bases, J shed 0 bases, and the junction held 4 bases outside the gene matches.

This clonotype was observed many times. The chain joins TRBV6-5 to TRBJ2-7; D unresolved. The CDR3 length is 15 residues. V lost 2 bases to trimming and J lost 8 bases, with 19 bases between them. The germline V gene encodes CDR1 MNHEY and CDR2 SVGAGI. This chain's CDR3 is CASSYGGQEGKKQYF. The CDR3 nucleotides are TGTGCCAGCAGTTACGGCGGCCAGGAAGGAAAGAAGCAGTACTTC.

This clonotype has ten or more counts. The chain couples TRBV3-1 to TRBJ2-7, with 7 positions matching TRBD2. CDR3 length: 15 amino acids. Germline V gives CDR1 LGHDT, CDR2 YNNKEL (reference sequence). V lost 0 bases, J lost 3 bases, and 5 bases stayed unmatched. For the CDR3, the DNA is TGTGCCAGCAGCCAAGACGGCGGGAGCGGCTACGAGCAGTACTTC. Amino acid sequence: CASSQDGGSGYEQYF.

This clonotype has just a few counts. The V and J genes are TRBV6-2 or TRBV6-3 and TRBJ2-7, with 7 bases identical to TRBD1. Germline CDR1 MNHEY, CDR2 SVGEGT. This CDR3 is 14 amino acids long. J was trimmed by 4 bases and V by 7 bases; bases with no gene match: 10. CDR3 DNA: TGTGCCAGCACCCGGGACAGTGGCGGGTACGAGCAGTACTTC. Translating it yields CASTRDSGGYEQYF.

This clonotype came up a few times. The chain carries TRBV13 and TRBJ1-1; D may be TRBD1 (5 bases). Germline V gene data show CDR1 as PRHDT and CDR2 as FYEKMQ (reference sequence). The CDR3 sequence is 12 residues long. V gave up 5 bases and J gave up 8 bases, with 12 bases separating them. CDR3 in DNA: TGTGCCAGCAGCACCCCGGGGACCGAAGCTTTCTTT. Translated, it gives CASSTPGTEAFF.

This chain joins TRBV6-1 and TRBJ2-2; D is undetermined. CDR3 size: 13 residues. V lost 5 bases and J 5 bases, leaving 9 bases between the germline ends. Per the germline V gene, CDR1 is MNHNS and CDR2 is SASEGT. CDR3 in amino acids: CASSYGWTGELFF. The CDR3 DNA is TGTGCCAGCAGTTATGGTTGGACCGGGGAGCTGTTTTTT.

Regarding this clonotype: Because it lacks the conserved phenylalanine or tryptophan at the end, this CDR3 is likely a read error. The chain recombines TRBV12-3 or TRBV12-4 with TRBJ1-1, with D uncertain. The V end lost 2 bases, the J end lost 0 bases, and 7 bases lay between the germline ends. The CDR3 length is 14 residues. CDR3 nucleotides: TGTGCCAGCAGTTTAAAAGGGATGAACACTGAAGCTTTCTCT. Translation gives CASSLKGMNTEAFS.